The rows below give T cell receptor beta chains drawn from one sample of a study of OX40 agonist ivuxolimab in advanced cancers. TCRdb's table, derived via immunoSEQ multiplex PCR, lists solely in-frame clones and lacks some. The sample lists about 68,000 clones; more than 75% were seen once. This sample comprised CD4+ or CD8+ T cells sorted from blood, obtained in a trial of the OX40 agonist ivuxolimab. These receptor sequences come from an adult with an advanced solid tumor such as melanoma, head and neck, liver or kidney cancer. Each CDR3 is given with its conserved first and last residue. D genes are given only for firm matches. Clone size is given for some rows only: seen once, a few or many times, or a class if the clone is expanded.

size: -; D: -; J: TRBJ2-1; V: TRBV9; DNA: TGTGCCAGCAGCGTAGCTTTCAGCAACAATGAGCAGTTCTTC; CDR3: CASSVAFSNNEQFF
size: -; D: -; J: TRBJ2-2; V: TRBV5-1; DNA: TGCGCCAGCAGCCACAGTTCCACCTACACCGGGGAGCTGTTTTTT; CDR3: CASSHSSTYTGELFF
size: -; D: -; J: TRBJ1-1; V: TRBV7-2; DNA: TGTGCCAGCAGTTGGGACAAGAACACTGAAGCTTTCTTT; CDR3: CASSWDKNTEAFF
size: -; D: -; J: TRBJ2-1; V: TRBV7-2; DNA: TGTGCCAGCAGCTTAGGGGCGGGCAATGAGCAGTTCTTC; CDR3: CASSLGAGNEQFF
size: -; D: -; J: TRBJ2-5; V: TRBV11-2; DNA: TGTGCCAGCAGCTTACGTGGGCGCGGGCAAGTTATGGAGACCCAGTACTTC; CDR3: CASSLRGRGQVMETQYF
size: -; D: TRBD1; J: TRBJ2-1; V: TRBV19; DNA: TGTGCCAGTAGCCCGACAGGGTCTCTACAAGATGGGCAGTTCTTC; CDR3: CASSPTGSLQDGQFF
size: -; D: -; J: TRBJ1-1; V: TRBV18; DNA: TGTGCCAGCTCACCAGAGGAAGGAAGGGTTGAAGCTTTCTTT; CDR3: CASSPEEGRVEAFF
size: -; D: TRBD1; J: TRBJ1-1; V: TRBV6-4; DNA: TGTGCCAGCAGTCGACAGGGTCACGGGAACACTGAAGCTTTCTTT; CDR3: CASSRQGHGNTEAFF
size: -; D: -; J: TRBJ2-2; V: TRBV12-5; DNA: TGTGCTAGTGGTTTGGTAATACCTGAGACAGAGACCGGGGAGCTGTTTTTT; CDR3: CASGLVIPETETGELFF
size: -; D: -; J: TRBJ1-1; V: TRBV11-2; DNA: TGTGCCAGCAGCTTAAGGGGCAGGGAAAAGATGAACACTGAAGCTTTCTTT; CDR3: CASSLRGREKMNTEAFF
size: -; D: -; J: TRBJ2-2; V: TRBV10-3; DNA: TGTGCCATCAGTCAGGGGTCAGCAAACACCGGGGAGCTGTTTTTT; CDR3: CAISQGSANTGELFF
size: -; D: TRBD2; J: TRBJ2-3; V: TRBV4-3; DNA: TGCGCCAGCAGCCAAACACCATTAACCCCCGGACTAGCGGGGAGCACAGATACGCAGTATTTT; CDR3: CASSQTPLTPGLAGSTDTQYF
size: -; D: -; J: TRBJ2-7; V: TRBV18; DNA: TGTGCCAGCTCACGTGGGTCCTACGAGCAGTACTTC; CDR3: CASSRGSYEQYF
size: -; D: -; J: TRBJ1-1; V: TRBV11-2; DNA: TGTGCCAGCAGCCCCTCGACGGGGATGGGTGAAGCTTTCTTT; CDR3: CASSPSTGMGEAFF
size: few; D: -; J: TRBJ2-5; V: TRBV7-2; DNA: TGTGCCAGCAGCTTTGGCGGGCAAGAGACCCAGTACTTC; CDR3: CASSFGGQETQYF
size: -; D: -; J: TRBJ1-1; V: TRBV7-2; DNA: TGTGCCAGCAGCTCCCAGTTTAACACTGAAGCTTTCTTT; CDR3: CASSSQFNTEAFF
size: -; D: TRBD2; J: TRBJ2-1; V: TRBV7-2; DNA: TGTGCCAGCAGCTTAGATTCTAGCGGGGGGAGCTCCTACAATGAGCAGTTCTTC; CDR3: CASSLDSSGGSSYNEQFF
size: once; D: TRBD1; J: TRBJ2-3; V: TRBV18; DNA: TGTGCCAGCTCGACTAAGACAGGGGCAGATACGCAGTATTTT; CDR3: CASSTKTGADTQYF
size: -; D: TRBD1; J: TRBJ1-6; V: TRBV7-3; DNA: TGTGCCAGCAGCTCTACAGGGGGATCACCCCTCCACTTT; CDR3: CASSSTGGSPLHF
size: -; D: -; J: TRBJ1-2; V: TRBV19; DNA: TGTGCCAGTAGTACGATGACAGACTCCTATGGCTACACCTTC; CDR3: CASSTMTDSYGYTF
size: -; D: -; J: TRBJ1-3; V: TRBV18; DNA: TGTGCCAGCTCACCAACACAGGACCTCTCTGGAAACACCATATATTTT; CDR3: CASSPTQDLSGNTIYF
size: -; D: -; J: TRBJ1-3; V: TRBV18; DNA: TGTGCCAGCTCACCACCAGGGGGGCCCGCAGGAAACACCATATATTTT; CDR3: CASSPPGGPAGNTIYF
size: -; D: -; J: TRBJ1-2; V: TRBV7-2; DNA: TGTGCCAGCACGCAATGGCGCTATGGCTACACCTTC; CDR3: CASTQWRYGYTF
size: -; D: -; J: TRBJ1-6; V: TRBV18; DNA: TGTGCCAGCTCACCCCAGGCCGGGACTGGCAATTCACCCCTCCACTTT; CDR3: CASSPQAGTGNSPLHF
size: -; D: TRBD1; J: TRBJ1-5; V: TRBV19; DNA: TGTGCCAGTAGTATAGTCGACAGGGGCAATCAGCCCCAGCATTTT; CDR3: CASSIVDRGNQPQHF
size: -; D: TRBD1; J: TRBJ1-1; V: TRBV5-1; DNA: TGCGCCAGCAGCTTGGGGGACAGGGTTTATGAAGCTTTCTTT; CDR3: CASSLGDRVYEAFF
size: -; D: TRBD1; J: TRBJ1-6; V: TRBV19; DNA: TGTGCCAGTAGTATAGGGACAGGGATGGGGTCGGATTCACCCCTCCACTTT; CDR3: CASSIGTGMGSDSPLHF
size: -; D: -; J: TRBJ2-2; V: TRBV18; DNA: TGTGCCAGCTCACCACCGAACACCGGGGAGCTGTTTTTT; CDR3: CASSPPNTGELFF
size: once; D: TRBD1; J: TRBJ1-1; V: TRBV5-1; DNA: TGCGCCAGCAGCTGGGCCGGGACAGGGGGCTTGGATGAAGCTTTCTTT; CDR3: CASSWAGTGGLDEAFF
size: -; D: -; J: TRBJ1-2; V: TRBV19; DNA: TGTGCCAGTAGTACCGGAAGATCTATCTATGGCTACACCTTC; CDR3: CASSTGRSIYGYTF
size: -; D: -; J: TRBJ2-5; V: TRBV5-1; DNA: TGCGCCAGCAGCTTGGGCTTGGCAGACCAAGAGACCCAGTACTTC; CDR3: CASSLGLADQETQYF
size: -; D: TRBD1; J: TRBJ2-3; V: TRBV6-5; DNA: TGTGCCAGCAGTCGGGACAGGGGTACAGATACGCAGTATTTT; CDR3: CASSRDRGTDTQYF
size: -; D: -; J: TRBJ2-7; V: TRBV6-6; DNA: TGTGCCAGCACCGAAGAGGGGGTTCCCGGGTACGAGCAGTACTTC; CDR3: CASTEEGVPGYEQYF
size: -; D: -; J: TRBJ1-2; V: TRBV19; DNA: TGTGCCAGTAGTGATACAGGTATTAGCGGGGGCTACACCTTC; CDR3: CASSDTGISGGYTF